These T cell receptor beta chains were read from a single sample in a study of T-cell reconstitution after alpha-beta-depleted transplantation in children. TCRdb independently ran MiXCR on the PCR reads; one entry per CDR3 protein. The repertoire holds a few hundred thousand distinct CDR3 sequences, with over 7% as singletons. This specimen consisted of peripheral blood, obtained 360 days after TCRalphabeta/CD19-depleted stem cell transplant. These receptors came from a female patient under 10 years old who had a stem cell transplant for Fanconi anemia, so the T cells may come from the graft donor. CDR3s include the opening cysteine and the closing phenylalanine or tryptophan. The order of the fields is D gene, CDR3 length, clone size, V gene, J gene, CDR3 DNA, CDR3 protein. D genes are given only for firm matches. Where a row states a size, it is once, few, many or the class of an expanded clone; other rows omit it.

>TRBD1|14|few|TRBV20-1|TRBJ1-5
TGCAGTGCTTCTCAGGGGGCGGGCAATCAGCCCCAGCATTTT
CSASQGAGNQPQHF
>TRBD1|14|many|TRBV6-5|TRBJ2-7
TGTGCCAGCAGTTACGGACAGGGGGGCAACGAGCAGTACTTC
CASSYGQGGNEQYF
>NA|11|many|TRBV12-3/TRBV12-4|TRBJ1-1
TGTGCCAGCAGGATAACAAACGAAGCTTTCTTT
CASRITNEAFF
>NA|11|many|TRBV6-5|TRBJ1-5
TGTGCCAGCGGACCAAATCAGCCCCAGCATTTT
CASGPNQPQHF
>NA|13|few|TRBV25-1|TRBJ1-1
TGTGCCAGCAGCTGGGAAGGGGGTAATGGAGCTTTCTTT
CASSWEGGNGAFF
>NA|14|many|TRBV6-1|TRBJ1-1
TGTGCCAGCAGTGAAACGGGGGGGAACACTGAAGCTTTCTTT
CASSETGGNTEAFF
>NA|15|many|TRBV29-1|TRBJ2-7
TGCAGCGTCGAAGGTATGACTGGGCTTTCCTACGAGCAGTACTTC
CSVEGMTGLSYEQYF
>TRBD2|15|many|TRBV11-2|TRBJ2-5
TGTGCCAGCAGCCCGACAGCGGGAGTGCGAGAGACCCAGTACTTC
CASSPTAGVRETQYF
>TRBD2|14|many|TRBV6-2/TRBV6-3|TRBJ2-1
TGTGCCAGCAGTTTAACGCTAGCGGGGAGTGAGCAGTTCTTC
CASSLTLAGSEQFF
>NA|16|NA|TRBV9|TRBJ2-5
TGTGCCAGCAGCGTAGGTGACTCACCTAGGGGAGAGACCCAGTACTTC
CASSVGDSPRGETQYF
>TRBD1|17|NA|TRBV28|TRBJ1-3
TGTGCCAGCAGTAACTACCGGGACAGCGTATCTGGAAACACCATATATTTT
CASSNYRDSVSGNTIYF
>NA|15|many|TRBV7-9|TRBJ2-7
TGTGCCAGCAGGCGAACCTCGGGGTCTACCTACGAGCAGTACTTC
CASRRTSGSTYEQYF
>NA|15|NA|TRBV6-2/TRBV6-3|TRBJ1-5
TGTGCCAGCTTGAGGGGAAGCTATAGCAATCAGCCCCAGCATTTT
CASLRGSYSNQPQHF
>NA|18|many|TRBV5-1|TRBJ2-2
TGCGCCAGCAGCCGTCACGCTTCTAGCTCCGCGAACACCGGGGAGCTGTTTTTT
CASSRHASSSANTGELFF
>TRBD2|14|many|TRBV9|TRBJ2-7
TGTGCCAGCAGCGTAATAGCGGGAACCGTCGAGCAGTACTTC
CASSVIAGTVEQYF
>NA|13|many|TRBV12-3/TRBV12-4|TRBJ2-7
TGTGCCAGCAGTTTAAGGGGCCGGGGCGAGCAGTACTTC
CASSLRGRGEQYF
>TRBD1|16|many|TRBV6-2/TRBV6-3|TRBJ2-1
TGTGCCAGCAGTAGACTTTGGGACAGGGAAGACAATGAGCAGTTCTTC
CASSRLWDREDNEQFF
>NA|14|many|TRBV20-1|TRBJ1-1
TGCAGTGCTAGAGAGGCAGGACTGAACACTGAAGCTTTCTTT
CSAREAGLNTEAFF
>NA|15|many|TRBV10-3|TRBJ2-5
TGTGCCATCAGTGAGTCAGAGACTCCGGGGGAGACCCAGTACTTC
CAISESETPGETQYF
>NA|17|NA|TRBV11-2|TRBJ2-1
TGTGCCAGCAGCTCAAGACAGGCCTCCGCCTTCTACAATGAGCAGTTCTTC
CASSSRQASAFYNEQFF
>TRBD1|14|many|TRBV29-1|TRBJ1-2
TGCAGCGTTGTAGGGACAGGTTCCCACTATGGCTACACCTTC
CSVVGTGSHYGYTF
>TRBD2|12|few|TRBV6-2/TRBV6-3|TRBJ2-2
TGTGCCAGCAGTCGACTAGCGGGGGAGCTGTTTTTT
CASSRLAGELFF
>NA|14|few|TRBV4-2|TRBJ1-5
TGTGCCAGCAGCCAAGCGAGGGGGATCCAGCCCCAGCATTTT
CASSQARGIQPQHF
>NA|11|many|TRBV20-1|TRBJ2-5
TGCAGTGCTAGAGAGATCGAGACCCAGTACTTC
CSAREIETQYF
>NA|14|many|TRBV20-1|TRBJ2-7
TGCAGTGCTAGAGCTAGGCAGGGTGTCCACGAGCAGTACTTC
CSARARQGVHEQYF
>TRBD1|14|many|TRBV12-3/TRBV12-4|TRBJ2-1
TGTGCCAGCAGCGGGACAGGAGTTATAGGTGAGCAGTTCTTC
CASSGTGVIGEQFF
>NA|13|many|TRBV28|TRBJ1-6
TGTGCCAGCGACCCGGCAGGGGATTCACCCCTCCACTTT
CASDPAGDSPLHF
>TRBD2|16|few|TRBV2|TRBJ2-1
TGTGCCAGCATAAGAGCGGGAGGGCCGTCCTACAATGAGCAGTTCTTC
CASIRAGGPSYNEQFF
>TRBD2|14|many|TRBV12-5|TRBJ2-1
TGTGCTAGTGCCGTAAGCGGGAGAAGGATTGAGCAGTTCTTC
CASAVSGRRIEQFF
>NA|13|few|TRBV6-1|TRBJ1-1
TGTGCCAGCAGTGAGACAATGAACACTGAAGCTTTCTTT
CASSETMNTEAFF
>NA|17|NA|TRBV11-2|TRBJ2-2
TGTGCCAGCAGCTTAGATCGGGGCAGAGCGAACACCGGGGAGCTGTTTTTT
CASSLDRGRANTGELFF
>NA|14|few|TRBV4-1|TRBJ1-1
TGCGCCAGCCGGCGGGTTGGGTGGAACACTGAAGCTTTCTTT
CASRRVGWNTEAFF
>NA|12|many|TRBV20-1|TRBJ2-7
TGCAGTGCTAGTGAGAGCTCCTACGAGCAGTACTTC
CSASESSYEQYF
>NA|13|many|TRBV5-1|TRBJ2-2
TGCGCCAGCAGCATCAGCGAAGCCGGGGAGCTGTTTTTT
CASSISEAGELFF
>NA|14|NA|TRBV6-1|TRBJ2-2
TGTGCCAGCAGCCGGACAGATAACACCGGGGAGCTGTTTTTT
CASSRTDNTGELFF
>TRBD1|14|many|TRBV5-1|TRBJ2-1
TGCGCCAGCAGCTTAGCAGGGGGCTCAGGTGAGCAGTTCTTC
CASSLAGGSGEQFF
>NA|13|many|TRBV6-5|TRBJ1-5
TGTGCCAGCAGTTACTCGAAGTTTCAGCCCCAGCATTTT
CASSYSKFQPQHF
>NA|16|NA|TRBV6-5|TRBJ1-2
TGTGCCAGCAGTTACACCCCCCCCGGCAGCTACTATGGCTACACCTTC
CASSYTPPGSYYGYTF
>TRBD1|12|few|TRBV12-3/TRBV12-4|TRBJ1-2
TGTGCCAGCAGTGGACAGGAATTTGCCTACACCTTC
CASSGQEFAYTF
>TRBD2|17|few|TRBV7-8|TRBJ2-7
TGTGCCAGCAGCGCGAAGCCCCTAGCGGGGTACCCCTACGAGCAGTACTTC
CASSAKPLAGYPYEQYF
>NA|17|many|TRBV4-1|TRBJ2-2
TGCGCCAGCAGCCAAGAGATCGGACGGTCGAACACCGGGGAGCTGTTTTTT
CASSQEIGRSNTGELFF
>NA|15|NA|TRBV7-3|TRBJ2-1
TGTGCCAGCAGCTTGGGACCTACAAGGAACAATGAGCAGTTCTTC
CASSLGPTRNNEQFF
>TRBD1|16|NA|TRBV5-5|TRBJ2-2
TGTGCCAGCAGCTTTACGACAGGGTCGAACACCGGGGAGCTGTTTTTT
CASSFTTGSNTGELFF
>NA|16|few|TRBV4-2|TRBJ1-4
TGTGCCAGCAGCCAAATACGATCTTCAACTAATGAAAAACTGTTTTTT
CASSQIRSSTNEKLFF